Below, 2 T cell receptor beta chains from the same sample are listed, as sequenced in a study of response to subunit inactivated influenza vaccine. A single record per CDR3 protein comes from TCRdb applying MiXCR to the RT-PCR reads. This sample carries 450,000 to 600,000 distinct CDR3 sequences, 7.5% to 8.5% of them seen once, and the ten largest clones take over 10%. This specimen consisted of PBMCs from blood, obtained around 25 months after vaccination. These receptors were taken from a man between 50 and 69 years old who received an inactivated influenza vaccine.

The chain links TRBV7-9 to TRBJ2-1; D gene ambiguous. The germline V gene has CDR1 SEHNR and CDR2 FQNEAQ (reference sequence). The germline V and J ends were trimmed by 2 bases and 5 bases, with 13 bases remaining between them. The CDR3 extends over 15 amino acids. CDR3 protein: CASSLPGRPDNEQFF. In nucleotides, the CDR3 is TGTGCCAGCAGCTTACCTGGACGACCGGACAATGAGCAGTTCTTC. Using reference TRBV7-9 and TRBJ2-1 for the parts outside the CDR3, the full variable domain is DTGVSQNPRHKITKRGQNVTFRCDPISEHNRLYWYRQTLGQGPEFLTYFQNEAQLEKSRLLSDRFSAERPKGSFSTLEIQRTEQGDSAMYLCASSLPGRPDNEQFFGPGTRLTVL.

This sequence joins TRBV20-1 and TRBJ1-2, with no clear D. The length of the CDR3 is 9 residues. CDR1 DFQATT and CDR2 SNEGSKA come from the germline V gene (reference sequence). Trimming cost V 5 bases and J 3 bases, with 1 base left between them. The CDR3 coding sequence is TGCAGTGCTCACTATGGCTACACCTTC. Translated, it gives CSAHYGYTF.